This TCR beta chain emerged from a study of shared clonotypes between healthy human individuals. Naive CD8 cells comprised CD45RO-negative, CCR7-positively selected cells, excluding terminally differentiated effector memory CD45RA+ cells. CDR3 length: 15 amino acids. Per the germline V gene, CDR1 is MNHEY and CDR2 is SMNVEV (reference sequence). V lost 1 base and J lost 6, with 13 bases in between. Clones were sequenced by immunoSEQ multiplex PCR, and TCRdb holds only the in-frame ones, with some missing. The sample shows 550,000 to 650,000 clones, approximately 96% of them seen only once. This chain joins TRBV27 and TRBJ2-1; TRBD1 might be the D (5 bases). The origin of this receptor is a woman aged 25 to 45 in good health. The sequenced material came from naive CD8+ T cells sorted from blood. CDR3 sequence: CASSLWGGASNEQFF. DNA for the CDR3: TGTGCCAGCAGTTTATGGGGTGGGGCTAGCAATGAGCAGTTCTTC.